These T cell receptor beta chains were read from a single sample in a study of cytomegalovirus exposure and HLA in healthy donors. Some clones are missing from TCRdb's copy, which holds only in-frame ones; the method was immunoSEQ multiplex PCR. This table has around 150,000 clones, about 75% appearing once. Material for sequencing was PBMCs. These receptors were collected from a woman between 50 and 59 years old in good health and CMV-seropositive. The CDR3 runs from the conserved cysteine through the conserved F or W. D genes are given only for firm matches. The size entry is marked missing in some rows and otherwise reads once, few, many or a size class.

NA | NA | TRBJ2-5 | TRBV10-3 | CAISESRGMTRTETQYF | TGTGCCATCAGTGAGTCGAGGGGGATGACACGGACAGAGACCCAGTACTTC
NA | NA | TRBJ2-1 | TRBV27 | CASSLSNYGSRFF | TGTGCCAGCAGTTTATCGAATTACGGGAGTAGGTTCTTC
NA | NA | TRBJ2-7 | TRBV10-3 | CAISGGAYYEQYF | TGTGCCATCAGTGGGGGAGCGTACTACGAGCAGTACTTC
TRBD2 | NA | TRBJ2-1 | TRBV4-3 | CASSQASGGYNEQFF | TGCGCCAGCAGCCAAGCTAGCGGGGGTTACAATGAGCAGTTCTTC
TRBD1 | once | TRBJ2-7 | TRBV7-8 | CASRGGTGPYEQYF | TGTGCCAGCAGGGGCGGGACAGGGCCTTACGAGCAGTACTTC
TRBD2 | NA | TRBJ2-3 | TRBV5-1 | CASTTGGAADTQYF | TGCGCCAGCACGACCGGGGGGGCTGCAGATACGCAGTATTTT
NA | NA | TRBJ1-6 | TRBV28 | CASYAGSYNSPLHF | TGTGCCAGCTACGCGGGAAGCTATAATTCACCCCTCCACTTT
NA | NA | TRBJ1-3 | TRBV28 | CASTKLGNTIYF | TGTGCCAGCACCAAACTTGGAAACACCATATATTTT
TRBD1 | NA | TRBJ2-2 | TRBV2 | CASSIGTGVPDTGELFF | TGTGCCAGCAGTATAGGCACAGGGGTTCCAGACACCGGGGAGCTGTTTTTT
NA | NA | TRBJ2-6 | TRBV18 | CASSLQTGLGANVLTF | TGTGCCAGCTCACTACAAACAGGTCTTGGGGCCAACGTCCTGACTTTC
NA | NA | TRBJ2-5 | TRBV25-1 | CANHWVPSLETQYF | TGTGCCAACCATTGGGTCCCTAGCTTAGAGACCCAGTACTTC
NA | NA | TRBJ1-1 | TRBV30 | CAWSVHREGMAFF | TGTGCCTGGAGTGTACACAGGGAAGGAATGGCTTTCTTT
TRBD1 | NA | TRBJ2-1 | TRBV4-2 | CASSQRQGIMDEQFF | TGTGCCAGCAGCCAACGACAGGGAATCATGGATGAGCAGTTCTTC
NA | NA | TRBJ2-3 | TRBV28 | CASPPGGAGVLTDTQYF | TGTGCCAGCCCCCCAGGAGGCGCTGGGGTCCTTACAGATACGCAGTATTTT
TRBD1 | once | TRBJ1-4 | TRBV10-3 | CAISEKGTGTENEKLFF | TGTGCCATCAGTGAGAAAGGAACCGGGACAGAAAATGAAAAACTGTTTTTT
NA | NA | TRBJ1-3 | TRBV9 | CASSVQGHDGNTIYF | TGTGCCAGCAGCGTCCAGGGCCACGATGGAAACACCATATATTTT
TRBD1 | NA | TRBJ1-5 | TRBV19 | CASSMETGGGQPQHF | TGTGCCAGTAGTATGGAAACAGGGGGCGGTCAGCCCCAGCATTTT
NA | NA | TRBJ1-2 | TRBV7-2 | CASSFKGPYGYTF | TGTGCCAGCAGCTTTAAGGGGCCCTATGGCTACACCTTC
TRBD1 | NA | TRBJ2-7 | TRBV28 | CASFGTGPTYEQYF | TGTGCCAGCTTCGGGACAGGTCCGACCTACGAGCAGTACTTC
TRBD1 | NA | TRBJ2-1 | TRBV5-4 | CASSLEPPDRGTEQFF | TGTGCCAGCAGCCTGGAACCTCCGGACAGGGGCACTGAGCAGTTCTTC
NA | NA | TRBJ1-5 | TRBV19 | CASEDFSHSNQPQHF | TGTGCCAGTGAAGACTTCTCCCATAGCAATCAGCCCCAGCATTTT
NA | NA | TRBJ2-3 | TRBV7-3 | CASSRMGLAAGTDTQYF | TGTGCCAGCAGCCGGATGGGGCTAGCAGCGGGCACGGATACGCAGTATTTT
TRBD1 | NA | TRBJ2-1 | TRBV7-9 | CASSWKQGNEQFF | TGTGCCAGCAGCTGGAAACAGGGGAATGAGCAGTTCTTC